The entry below describes one TCR beta chain. What it binds is not known. All the donors were Caucasian adults who lived in Nashville, Tennessee. The source of the sample is a study of shared clonotypes between healthy human individuals. This CDR3 is 17 amino acids long. CDR1 is SEHNR and CDR2 is FQNEAQ in the germline V gene (reference sequence). Trimming removed 5 bases from V and 7 bases from J; junction bases left unmatched: 14. TCRdb's table, derived via immunoSEQ multiplex PCR, lists solely in-frame clones and lacks some. Here the sample spans over 2 million clones, 85% to 95% being singletons. Study conclusions and caveats: Generation probabilities of non-shared clonotypes were lower (relative to those shared by all four donors). Researchers found naive subsets generally carried larger estimated richness than memory subsets.

The V and J genes are TRBV7-9 and TRBJ2-2; TRBD1 agrees at 9 bases. Input material: naive CD4+ T cells sorted from blood. Stated subset: CD45RA+ positively selected. The sequence came from a man between 18 and 29 years old in good health. CDR3 loop: CASSTGTGMVGGGELFF. CDR3 DNA sequence: TGTGCCAGCAGCACCGGGACAGGGATGGTCGGCGGCGGGGAGCTGTTTTTT.